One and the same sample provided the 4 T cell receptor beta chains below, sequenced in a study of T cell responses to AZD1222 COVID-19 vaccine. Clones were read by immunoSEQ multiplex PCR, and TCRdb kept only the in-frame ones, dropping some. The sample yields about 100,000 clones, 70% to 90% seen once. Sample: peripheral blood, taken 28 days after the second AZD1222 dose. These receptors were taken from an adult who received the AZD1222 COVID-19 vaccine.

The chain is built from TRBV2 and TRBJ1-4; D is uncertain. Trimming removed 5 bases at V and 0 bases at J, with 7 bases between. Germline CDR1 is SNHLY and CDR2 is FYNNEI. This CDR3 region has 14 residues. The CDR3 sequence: CASSFGATNEKLFF. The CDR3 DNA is TGTGCCAGCAGTTTCGGGGCAACTAATGAAAAACTGTTTTTT.

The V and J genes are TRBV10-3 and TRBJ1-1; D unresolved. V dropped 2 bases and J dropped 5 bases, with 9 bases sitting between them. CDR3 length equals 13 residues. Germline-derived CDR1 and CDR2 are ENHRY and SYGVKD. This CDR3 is CAISEGVGTEAFF. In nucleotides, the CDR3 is TGTGCCATCAGTGAGGGGGTCGGGACTGAAGCTTTCTTT.

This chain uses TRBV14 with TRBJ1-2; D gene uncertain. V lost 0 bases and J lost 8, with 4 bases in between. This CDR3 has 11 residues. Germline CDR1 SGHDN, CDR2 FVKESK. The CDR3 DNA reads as TGTGCCAGCAGCCAAGAGAAAGGCTACACCTTC. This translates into CASSQEKGYTF.

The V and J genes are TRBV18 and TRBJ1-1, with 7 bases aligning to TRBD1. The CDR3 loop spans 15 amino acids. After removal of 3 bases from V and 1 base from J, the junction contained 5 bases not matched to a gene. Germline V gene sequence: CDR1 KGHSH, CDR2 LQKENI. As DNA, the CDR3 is TGTGCCAGCTCACCTCTCGACAGGGAGAACACTGAAGCTTTCTTT. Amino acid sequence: CASSPLDRENTEAFF. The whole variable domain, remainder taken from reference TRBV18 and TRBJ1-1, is NAGVMQNPRHLVRRRGQEARLRCSPMKGHSHVYWYRQLPEEGLKFMVYLQKENIIDESGMPKERFSAEFPKEGPSILRIQQVVRGDSAAYFCASSPLDRENTEAFFGQGTRLTVV.